The 32 T cell receptor beta chains given below trace back to one sample, sequenced in a study of blood T cell repertoires in COVID-19. The protocol was immunoSEQ multiplex PCR, while the TCRdb copy is restricted to in-frame clones and leaves out a portion. The sample gives tens of thousands of clones, 70% to 85% of which show up once; about 14% is in the top ten. Sequencing used peripheral blood. The receptor set was obtained from a man in his fifties or sixties with COVID-19, enrolled during active disease.

In this sample, this clone turned up a few times. This chain uses TRBV19 with TRBJ1-1; D is ambiguous. From germline, CDR1 is LNHDA and CDR2 SQIVND (reference sequence). V was trimmed by 8 bases and J by 2 bases, leaving 6 bases between them. This CDR3 is built from 11 residues. This chain's CDR3 is CASRRNTEAFF. The CDR3 coding sequence is TGTGCCAGTCGCAGAAACACTGAAGCTTTCTTT.

This chain connects TRBV6-5 to TRBJ2-7, with 9 positions matching TRBD1. V shed 7 bases, J shed 7 bases, and the junction held 14 bases outside the gene matches. The CDR3 length is 15 residues. The germline V gene has CDR1 MNHEY and CDR2 SVGAGI. CDR3 loop: CASTAGATGGTEQYF. The DNA of the CDR3 is TGTGCCAGCACTGCAGGAGCGACAGGGGGGACAGAGCAGTACTTC.

The J gene is TRBJ2-1, the V gene TRBV9, with 10 positions matching TRBD2. Germline V gene lookup returns CDR1 SGDLS and CDR2 YYNGEE. This CDR3 region has 17 residues. Losses at the gene ends were 0 bases for V and 4 bases for J; bases not matched to a gene: 7. Here the CDR3 DNA reads TGTGCCAGCAGCGTAGCGGGTAGCGGGGGGTCTTACAATGAGCAGTTCTTC. It translates to CASSVAGSGGSYNEQFF.

V gene TRBV15 combines with J gene TRBJ1-2, with 7 bases identical to TRBD1. This CDR3 has 19 residues. Germline-derived CDR1 and CDR2 are LNHNV and YYDKDF (reference sequence). V lost 1 base and J lost 3; bases outside the gene matches: 17. The CDR3 is CATSRGGSGQLFQHYGYTF. The CDR3 DNA follows: TGTGCCACCAGCAGAGGTGGATCGGGACAGCTCTTTCAACACTATGGCTACACCTTC.

This clone has more than one count but fewer than ten. The V call is TRBV7-9, the J call TRBJ2-5; 8 positions agree with TRBD2. Per the germline V gene, CDR1 is SEHNR and CDR2 is FQNEAQ (reference sequence). The CDR3 is 13 amino acids. V trimming: 5 bases; J trimming: 6 bases; junction bases outside the gene matches: 5. The CDR3 loop reads CASSTGTRQTQYF. In nucleotides, the CDR3 is TGTGCCAGCAGCACTGGGACTAGACAGACCCAGTACTTC.

V and J are TRBV19 and TRBJ1-1, with TRBD1 as a possible D gene (5 bases). This CDR3 spans 16 amino acids. The V and J ends lost 9 bases and 1 base respectively, with 21 bases between them. CDR1 and CDR2 from the germline V gene are LNHDA and SQIVND (reference sequence). The CDR3 protein is CASSPWAPTANTEAFF. The DNA of the CDR3 is TGTGCCAGCTCCCCATGGGCCCCGACAGCGAACACTGAAGCTTTCTTT.

This chain links TRBV10-3 with TRBJ2-5; TRBD1 matches at 7 bases. The germline gives CDR1 ENHRY, CDR2 SYGVKD. The CDR3 length is 14 residues. J gave up 4 bases and V 2 bases, and 4 bases lay outside the gene matches. This chain's CDR3 is CAISENRGGETQYF. The CDR3 region has the DNA TGTGCCATCAGTGAGAACAGGGGTGGAGAGACCCAGTACTTC.

The V gene is TRBV3-1 (or the pseudogene TRBV3-2), the J gene TRBJ1-1, with TRBD1 matching over 9 bases. Germline V gives CDR1 LGHDT, CDR2 YNNKEL (reference sequence). The length of the CDR3 is 14 residues. V was clipped by 4 bases and J by 6 bases; unmatched bases: 6. The CDR3 coding sequence is TGTGCCAGCAGCCTACAACAGGGGGCAGCTGAAGCTTTCTTT. This translates into CASSLQQGAAEAFF.

This clone was counted once. V is TRBV5-1 and J is TRBJ1-1; the match to TRBD1 covers 7 bases. J lost 1 base, V lost 4 bases, and 7 bases had no gene match. Germline V gene sequence: CDR1 SGHRS, CDR2 YFSETQ. The CDR3 contains 15 residues. CDR3 protein: CASSPLGGGNTEAFF. The CDR3 nucleotides read TGCGCCAGCAGCCCCCTAGGGGGCGGGAACACTGAAGCTTTCTTT.

This clone was seen only once. The chain carries TRBV11-2 and TRBJ1-2; TRBD1 aligns across 7 bases. This CDR3 is 14 amino acids long. Germline-derived CDR1 and CDR2 are SGHAT and FQNNGV. Trimming at V came to 1 base and at J to 5 bases, leaving 4 bases not matched to a gene. For the CDR3, the DNA is TGTGCCAGCAGCTTAGGTACAGGGGTGTATGGCTACACCTTC. Its translation: CASSLGTGVYGYTF.

The rearrangement joins TRBV19 to TRBJ1-1; 8 nucleotides line up with TRBD1. The CDR3 consists of 14 residues. After removal of 6 bases from V and 4 bases from J, the junction contained 7 bases not matched to a gene. From germline, CDR1 is LNHDA and CDR2 SQIVND (reference sequence). This CDR3 is CASSPRGLGTEAFF. The CDR3 coding sequence is TGTGCCAGTAGCCCCAGGGGGCTCGGCACTGAAGCTTTCTTT.

The chain joins TRBV5-1 to TRBJ1-3, with TRBD1 matching over 7 bases. With 2 bases clipped from V and 4 bases from J, the junction kept 6 bases outside the gene matches. The CDR3 is 15 residues long. The germline CDR1 and CDR2 sequences are SGHRS and YFSETQ. The CDR3 here is CASSFQGGAGNTIYF. The CDR3 bases are TGCGCCAGCAGCTTTCAAGGGGGCGCGGGAAACACCATATATTTT.

The genes are TRBV6-2 or TRBV6-3 and TRBJ2-1; TRBD2 agrees at 8 bases. J gave up 9 bases and V 6 bases, and 10 bases lay outside the gene matches. The CDR3 sequence is 14 residues long. From germline, CDR1 is MNHEY and CDR2 SVGEGT. The CDR3 spells CASSRPGLGVEQFF. DNA of the CDR3: TGTGCCAGCAGCCGACCGGGACTAGGCGTTGAGCAGTTCTTC.

This clone has just one count. The chain uses TRBV6-5 and TRBJ2-7; 10 bases line up with TRBD1. CDR3 length: 14 amino acids. Unmatched junction bases numbered 7, after V lost 6 bases and J lost 5 bases. The germline gives CDR1 MNHEY, CDR2 SVGAGI. The CDR3 DNA reads as TGTGCCAGCAGCCCCTGGGACAGGGGACACGAGCAGTACTTC. Translated, it gives CASSPWDRGHEQYF.

The CDR3 sequence: CASRDGTSGYNEQFF. The CDR3 nucleotides read TGTGCCAGTAGGGACGGGACTAGCGGTTACAATGAGCAGTTCTTC. The rearrangement links TRBV19 to TRBJ2-1; 11 bases match TRBD2. The CDR3 consists of 15 residues. J was trimmed by 4 bases and V by 6 bases; bases with no gene match: 5. Per the germline V gene, CDR1 is LNHDA and CDR2 is SQIVND (reference sequence).

The gene calls are TRBV4-3 and TRBJ2-1; possible D gene TRBD2, 5 bases. With 0 bases removed from V and 7 bases from J, the gap between germline ends came to 16 bases. Germline V gene lookup returns CDR1 LGHNA and CDR2 YSLEER. This CDR3 region has 16 residues. The DNA for the CDR3 is TGCGCCAGCAGCCAAGACCAAACCATCCCGGGGAATGAGCAGTTCTTC. The encoded protein is CASSQDQTIPGNEQFF.

This chain links TRBV18 with TRBJ2-2, with D tentatively TRBD2 (6 bases). V was trimmed by 2 bases and J by 4 bases, leaving 11 bases between them. The CDR3 consists of 15 residues. Germline CDR1 and CDR2: KGHSH and LQKENI. The CDR3 DNA sequence: TGTGCCAGCTCACCATCGGGGGTAGGCACCGGGGAGCTGTTTTTT. Translated, it gives CASSPSGVGTGELFF.

CDR3 nucleotide sequence: TGTGCCAGCACCTCCTGGAGGCGGGTTAATTCACCCCTCCACTTT. The encoded protein is CASTSWRRVNSPLHF. The V call is TRBV2, the J call TRBJ1-6; no definite D call. V dropped 7 bases and J dropped 6 bases, with 16 bases sitting between them. The V gene's germline CDR1 is SNHLY and CDR2 FYNNEI. The CDR3 contains 15 residues.

This clone was detected only a few times. The chain carries TRBV15 and TRBJ2-1; D is possibly TRBD2 (5 bases). Germline V gives CDR1 LNHNV, CDR2 YYDKDF (reference sequence). The CDR3 covers 15 residues. V gave up 0 bases and J gave up 7 bases, with 13 bases separating them. The CDR3 nucleotides read TGTGCCACCAGCAGAGATCGGCGCAGGAGGAATGAGCAGTTCTTC. This gives the protein CATSRDRRRRNEQFF. Using reference TRBV15 and TRBJ2-1 for the parts outside the CDR3, the full variable domain is DAMVIQNPRYQVTQFGKPVTLSCSQTLNHNVMYWYQQKSSQAPKLLFHYYDKDFNNEADTPDNFQSRRPNTSFCFLDIRSPGLGDTAMYLCATSRDRRRRNEQFFGPGTRLTVL.

V is TRBV5-5 and J is TRBJ1-1; D unresolved. This CDR3 spans 13 amino acids. V lost 1 base and J lost 6, with 10 bases in between. CDR1 and CDR2 (germline): SGHKS, YYEKEE (reference sequence). The CDR3 loop is CASSLLRESEAFF. CDR3 DNA sequence: TGTGCCAGCAGCTTGCTGCGGGAGTCTGAAGCTTTCTTT. Filled out from reference TRBV5-5 and TRBJ1-1, the complete variable domain reads DAGVTQSPTHLIKTRGQQVTLRCSPISGHKSVSWYQQVLGQGPQFIFQYYEKEERGRGNFPDRFSARQFPNYSSELNVNALLLGDSALYLCASSLLRESEAFFGQGTRLTVV.

DNA for the CDR3: TGTGCCAGCAGCCAAGATGGGGGCGTCGGATCACCCCTCCACTTT. Translation gives CASSQDGGVGSPLHF. The chain recombines TRBV3-1 (or the pseudogene TRBV3-2) with TRBJ1-6; tentative D call: TRBD1 (6 bases). Germline V lookup: CDR1 LGHDT, CDR2 YNNKEL (reference sequence). The CDR3 loop spans 15 amino acids. Trimming took off 0 bases at V and 10 bases at J, with 13 bases between the two ends.

CDR3 amino acids: CASSTSTALNEKLFF. DNA for the CDR3: TGTGCCAGCAGTACATCGACAGCTTTAAATGAAAAACTGTTTTTT. The J gene is TRBJ1-4, the V gene TRBV6-5; tentatively, D is TRBD1 (5 bases). This CDR3 is 15 amino acids long. Germline-derived CDR1 and CDR2 are MNHEY and SVGAGI. Deletions cut 5 bases from V and 5 bases from J, with 15 bases between.

The rearrangement joins TRBV10-3 to TRBJ2-5; TRBD1 agrees at 9 bases. The CDR3 covers 15 residues. Germline lookup yields CDR1 ENHRY and CDR2 SYGVKD. The V gene end was trimmed by 4 bases and the J gene end by 4 bases; junction bases not matched to a gene: 7. CDR3 residues: CAISVASTGGETQYF. CDR3 in DNA: TGTGCCATCAGTGTAGCATCGACAGGGGGAGAGACCCAGTACTTC.

The chain combines TRBV4-2 with TRBJ1-4, with 7 bases fitting TRBD1. Per germline, CDR1 LGHNA and CDR2 YNFKEQ. The V gene end was trimmed by 4 bases and the J gene end by 7 bases; junction bases not matched to a gene: 12. This CDR3 is 16 amino acids long. CDR3 region: CASSPTEWDRGEKLFF. CDR3 DNA: TGTGCCAGCAGCCCGACGGAGTGGGACAGAGGTGAAAAACTGTTTTTT.

Many counts were recorded for this clone. The chain couples TRBV6-6 to TRBJ1-2; D remains ambiguous. The CDR3 covers 13 residues. V was pared by 1 base and J by 0 bases, with 3 bases between. Germline V lookup: CDR1 MNHNY, CDR2 SVGAGI (reference sequence). CDR3 region: CASSYWPNYGYTF. The CDR3 nucleotides read TGTGCCAGCAGTTACTGGCCTAACTATGGCTACACCTTC.

CDR3 sequence reads: CASSQLSGKETQYF. In DNA, the CDR3 is TGTGCCAGCAGCCAGTTATCGGGGAAAGAGACCCAGTACTTC. The chain is built from TRBV7-7 and TRBJ2-5, with TRBD2 as a possible D gene (5 bases). Germline V gene lookup returns CDR1 SSHAT and CDR2 FNYEAQ (reference sequence). This CDR3 is 14 amino acids long. V was shortened by 5 bases and J by 3 bases, with 13 bases between the two germline ends.

The chain combines TRBV6-1 with TRBJ1-5; possibly TRBD1 for D (6 bases). The CDR3 runs to 14 residues. Germline V gene lookup returns CDR1 MNHNS and CDR2 SASEGT. V lost 8 bases, J lost 7 bases, and 18 bases lay in between. The CDR3 sequence is CASQARGSSQPQHF. The CDR3 nucleotides read TGTGCCAGCCAAGCAAGGGGGTCGTCGCAGCCCCAGCATTTT.

The chain has TRBV5-1 and TRBJ2-1, with 13 bases matching TRBD2. The germline V gene encodes CDR1 SGHRS and CDR2 YFSETQ. The CDR3 is 16 amino acids. The V segment lost 0 bases and the J segment 8 bases; nucleotides outside the gene matches: 5. The CDR3, as DNA: TGCGCCAGCAGCTTGGCTGGGACTAGCGGGGCCCATGAGCAGTTCTTC. This translates into CASSLAGTSGAHEQFF.

The CDR3 DNA follows: TGTGCCAGCAGCTTGGGCGGGGAAACAGATACGCAGTATTTT. Protein product: CASSLGGETDTQYF. V gene TRBV7-3 combines with J gene TRBJ2-3, with a possible D match to TRBD2 (6 bases). The CDR3 is made up of 14 amino acids. The germline V gene encodes CDR1 SGHTA and CDR2 FQGTGA. Trimming pared 3 bases from V and 3 bases from J, leaving 10 bases between.

The gene calls are TRBV25-1 and TRBJ2-1; 10 bases align to TRBD1. CDR3 length: 17 amino acids. The trim removed 3 bases at V and 4 bases at J, leaving 9 bases unmatched. CDR1 and CDR2 (germline): MGHDK, SYGVNS. DNA for the CDR3: TGTGCCAGCAGTGAGGGGGCCGGGACAGGGGCTTACAATGAGCAGTTCTTC. It codes for CASSEGAGTGAYNEQFF.

In its sample, this clone was seen a few times. The V and J genes are TRBV13 and TRBJ1-6; 8 positions agree with TRBD1. Germline trimming cut 4 bases from V and 5 bases from J; bases unmatched to any gene: 1. Per the germline V gene, CDR1 is PRHDT and CDR2 is FYEKMQ (reference sequence). The length of the CDR3 is 14 residues. The CDR3 region is CASSSDRDNSPLHF. In DNA, the CDR3 is TGTGCCAGCAGCTCGGACAGGGATAATTCACCCCTCCACTTT.

CDR3 amino acids: CASSPEQGLNTEAFF. CDR3 in DNA: TGTGCCAGTAGTCCCGAACAGGGTTTGAACACTGAAGCTTTCTTT. The chain recombines TRBV19 with TRBJ1-1; the D gene is possibly TRBD1 (6 bases). Trimming removed 5 bases from V and 0 bases from J, with 13 bases in between. The germline CDR1 and CDR2 sequences are LNHDA and SQIVND (reference sequence). This CDR3 has 15 amino acids.